This T cell receptor (beta chain) comes out of a study of shared clonotypes between healthy human individuals. Overall study context: The donor pool was made up of a couple of women and three men aged 18 to 49.

CD4+ cells yielded CD45RA+ naive and CD45RA-negative memory subsets. Per germline, CDR1 MDHEN and CDR2 SYDVKM. V was cut by 3 bases and J by 3 bases, with 12 bases left in between. This CDR3 has 14 amino acids. Methods used by the authors: In the immunoSEQ data, sequences were junction-only and lacked quality scores, so filtering differed. The table came from immunoSEQ multiplex PCR; TCRdb's copy has only in-frame clones and leaves some out. For V, J and clone size, that table is used; D and trimming come from the DNA. The repertoire holds 1.4 million to 1.5 million clones, approximately 96% seen once, with roughly 1.2% in the top ten.

The sequenced sample was naive CD4+ T cells sorted from blood. Noted subset: CD45RA+ positively selected. The source is a man younger than 45 in good health. The V gene is TRBV28, the J gene TRBJ2-7; D remains unclear. In DNA form, the CDR3 reads TGTGCCAGCAGTTTTCAGGAAAGTCACTACGAGCAGTACTTC. Its translation is CASSFQESHYEQYF.